Sequencing of this T cell receptor (beta chain) was carried out in a study of CD8+CD57+ T cells in acquired aplastic anemia (dated by TCRdb to the late 2010s). In terms of the full investigation: On average, sorted CD4+ and CD8+ cells yielded 2.5 to 3.5 ug of extracted DNA, with a range of roughly 0.18 to 30 ug. CD8+CD57+ expansion was defined as a frequency above the mean frequency observed in healthy subjects.

Summary of the overall study and its limitations: Around 30 CD8+ CDR3 sequences were shared between patients and controls but appeared highly expressed in patients and within their immunodominant clones. CD8+ Simpson's diversity did not differ significantly between patients and healthy controls (P=0.060).

For CDR1 and CDR2, the germline V gene (reference sequence) lists DFQATT and SNEGSKA. The V end gives up 2 bases and the J end 4 bases, leaving 5 bases in the junction not matched to a gene. The CDR3, from cysteine to phenylalanine, totals 14 residues. The sequence is cut down to CDR3 DNA, 42 bases in frame from base 1. The table lists this clonotype with many counts. Its antigen remains unidentified. One base away there is no much larger clone; base qualities are not given. The patients picked for sequencing were ones in whom flow cytometry had shown an expansion of CD8+CD57+ cells. Every patient had a diagnosis of severe acquired aplastic anemia based on International Study of Aplastic Anemia and Agranulocytosis and Camitta criteria. At the time blood was sampled, none of the patients had received any therapy. In the study, sorted CD4+ and CD8+ blood T cells from patients with severe aplastic anemia and from healthy subjects underwent deep sequencing of TCR repertoires. In the USA, patient enrollment took place under clinicaltrials.gov protocols 00001620, 01623167, 00001397, 00071045, 00081523 and 00961064. Ficoll-Paque density gradient centrifugation was used to isolate peripheral blood mononuclear cells. Before DNA extraction, CD4+ and CD8+ T cells were sorted with FACS or magnetic beads.

Genomic DNA was used as template for profiling of TCR beta VDJ combinations and CDR3 sequences. TCR repertoire sequencing was run on an Illumina HiSeq 2000. As for how the authors treated the data: Repertoires were assessed using TRBV/TRBJ rearrangement plots, CDR3 size and DJ length profiles, and Simpson's diversity index. Whichever DNA sequence was most abundant in the deep sequencing data was defined as the immunodominant clone. CDR3 amino acid sequences were checked for sharing across subjects and were also compared against the VDJdb database and published repertoires. TCRdb reanalyzed the raw reads on its own, using fastp at Q25 for trimming and MiXCR for clone calling, and kept in-frame beta chains. One record per CDR3 amino acid sequence lists the most common genes and DNA. The authors' filters were not applied to this entry. Present in this sample are a few hundred thousand distinct CDR3 sequences, under 40% of which were seen just once. The top ten clonotypes cover around 0.82% of the sample.

This clonotype was sampled from a human donor with aplastic anemia. This chain joins TRBV20-1 to TRBJ1-3, and 7 junction bases match TRBD1. The sample was sorted CD4+, CD8+, or CD8+CD57+ T cells (not recorded which) from PBMCs. The CDR3 reads as follows: CSARLTGQGNTIYF. The bases read TGCAGTGCTAGACTGACAGGGCAAGGAAACACCATATATTTT.